This T cell receptor beta chain is from a study of memory CD8 T cells in hepatitis C reinfection. Study information: Pre-reinfection samples were taken 55 to 20 weeks before detection.

On this clone: Other DNA sequences in this sample translate to the same CDR3.

Germline V gene sequence: CDR1 MNHEY, CDR2 SMNVEV (reference sequence). The CDR3 contains 15 residues. The trim removed 3 bases at V and 7 bases at J, leaving 4 bases unmatched. Sequencing was performed with immunoSEQ multiplex PCR; in TCRdb, only in-frame clones are kept and a portion is missing. The sample carries approximately 52,000 clones, roughly 89% recorded once. Sample time point: pre-reinfection, 55 to 20 weeks before reinfection detection. Sorted cells were sequenced directly ex vivo without any in vitro expansion. Control naive CD8 T cells came from a couple of donors at all three reinfection time points.

This sequence was found in a man aged 18-30 years with hepatitis C virus infection. This chain uses TRBV27 with TRBJ2-1; TRBD2 agrees at 12 bases. Sequencing was carried out using naive CD8+ T cells sorted from blood. CDR3 in amino acids: CASSFLAGGPNEQFF. CDR3 in DNA: TGTGCCAGCAGTTTTCTAGCGGGAGGGCCTAATGAGCAGTTCTTC.